This TCR beta chain appears in the sequencing data of a study of blood T cell repertoires in COVID-19. Germline lookup yields CDR1 SGHDN and CDR2 FVKESK. The V and J ends lost 3 bases and 6 bases, in that order; junction bases with no gene match: 3. The CDR3 length is 15 residues. Only in-frame clones appear in the TCRdb table, and some are missing; sequencing was by immunoSEQ multiplex PCR. The sample lists about 200,000 clones; around 84% were seen once. The rearrangement uses TRBV14 and TRBJ2-5; 14 bases agree with TRBD2. The origin of this receptor is a human donor in a cohort sampled during active COVID-19. The material sequenced was peripheral blood. The CDR3 nucleotides are TGTGCCAGCAGCCAGGGACTAGCGGGGGTGAAGACCCAGTACTTC. It encodes CASSQGLAGVKTQYF.